These T cell receptor beta chains were read from a single sample in a study of T cell changes during pregnancy in multiple sclerosis. Measured with immunoSEQ multiplex PCR; TCRdb has only the in-frame clones, and not every one. This table has tens of thousands of clones, just under 95% appearing once. The specimen comprised CD8+ T cells from peripheral blood mononuclear cells, sampled in the third trimester of pregnancy. Source of these receptors: a female donor with multiple sclerosis, enrolled in a pregnancy study. Each CDR3 is given with its conserved first and last residue. Fields, in order: J gene, V gene, clone size, D gene, CDR3 protein, CDR3 DNA. The D gene is left open where the match is weak. Clone size is given for some rows only: seen once, a few or many times, or a class if the clone is expanded.

j_call: TRBJ1-1; v_call: TRBV5-5; clone_size: NA; d_call: NA; cdr3_aa: CASSPAGGGEAFF; cdr3_nt: TGTGCCAGCAGCCCGGCGGGGGGCGGCGAAGCTTTCTTT
j_call: TRBJ2-7; v_call: TRBV5-4; clone_size: NA; d_call: NA; cdr3_aa: CASSFGVRAGGREQYF; cdr3_nt: TGTGCCAGCAGCTTCGGCGTTCGAGCTGGGGGCCGCGAGCAGTACTTC
j_call: TRBJ1-1; v_call: TRBV6-5; clone_size: NA; d_call: NA; cdr3_aa: CASSLLSGAYTEAFF; cdr3_nt: TGTGCCAGCAGTCTCCTTAGTGGGGCATACACTGAAGCTTTCTTT
j_call: TRBJ1-2; v_call: TRBV5-6; clone_size: NA; d_call: TRBD1; cdr3_aa: CASSFLWDRHNYGYTF; cdr3_nt: TGTGCCAGCAGCTTTTTATGGGACAGGCATAACTATGGCTACACCTTC
j_call: TRBJ2-5; v_call: TRBV6-5; clone_size: NA; d_call: TRBD1; cdr3_aa: CASSQPGGMETQYF; cdr3_nt: TGTGCCAGCAGTCAACCAGGGGGAATGGAGACCCAGTACTTC
j_call: TRBJ2-2; v_call: TRBV25-1; clone_size: NA; d_call: NA; cdr3_aa: CASSEFPGAGELFF; cdr3_nt: TGTGCCAGCAGTGAATTTCCGGGGGCCGGGGAGCTGTTTTTT
j_call: TRBJ1-4; v_call: TRBV5-6; clone_size: NA; d_call: NA; cdr3_aa: CASSLVGGLGEKLFF; cdr3_nt: TGTGCCAGCAGCTTGGTTGGTGGACTTGGGGAAAAACTGTTTTTT
j_call: TRBJ2-7; v_call: TRBV27; clone_size: once; d_call: NA; cdr3_aa: CASSGGPGYEQYF; cdr3_nt: TGTGCCAGCAGTGGAGGACCAGGATACGAGCAGTACTTC
j_call: TRBJ2-2; v_call: TRBV29-1; clone_size: NA; d_call: NA; cdr3_aa: CSAQTGNTGELFF; cdr3_nt: TGCAGCGCCCAGACAGGGAACACCGGGGAGCTGTTTTTT
j_call: TRBJ2-1; v_call: TRBV6-4; clone_size: NA; d_call: TRBD2; cdr3_aa: CASSILAGGPNEQFF; cdr3_nt: TGTGCCAGCAGCATCCTAGCGGGGGGGCCAAATGAGCAGTTCTTC
j_call: TRBJ1-5; v_call: TRBV11-2; clone_size: NA; d_call: TRBD1; cdr3_aa: CASLDSGTGIHWRNQPQHF; cdr3_nt: TGTGCCAGCTTGGACTCCGGGACAGGCATCCATTGGCGCAATCAGCCCCAGCATTTT
j_call: TRBJ2-7; v_call: TRBV5-1; clone_size: NA; d_call: NA; cdr3_aa: CASSAPDSYEQYF; cdr3_nt: TGCGCCAGCAGCGCCCCGGACAGCTACGAGCAGTACTTC
j_call: TRBJ1-5; v_call: TRBV6-4; clone_size: NA; d_call: TRBD1; cdr3_aa: CASSEQGGSNQPQHF; cdr3_nt: TGTGCCAGCAGTGAACAGGGGGGTAGCAATCAGCCCCAGCATTTT
j_call: TRBJ1-1; v_call: TRBV19; clone_size: NA; d_call: NA; cdr3_aa: CASSIGAGFLNTEAFF; cdr3_nt: TGTGCCAGTAGTATAGGGGCCGGCTTCCTGAACACTGAAGCTTTCTTT
j_call: TRBJ2-1; v_call: TRBV7-6; clone_size: NA; d_call: NA; cdr3_aa: CASSLWRGIDNEQFF; cdr3_nt: TGTGCCAGCAGCTTATGGCGGGGTATAGACAATGAGCAGTTCTTC
j_call: TRBJ1-2; v_call: TRBV15; clone_size: once; d_call: NA; cdr3_aa: CATSRVESLGDGYTF; cdr3_nt: TGTGCCACCAGCAGAGTCGAGAGCCTAGGCGATGGCTACACCTTC
j_call: TRBJ2-3; v_call: TRBV7-9; clone_size: NA; d_call: TRBD2; cdr3_aa: CASSPIAGGADTQYF; cdr3_nt: TGTGCCAGCAGCCCAATAGCGGGGGGTGCAGATACGCAGTATTTT
j_call: TRBJ2-1; v_call: TRBV5-6; clone_size: once; d_call: NA; cdr3_aa: CASSLGRGYNEQFF; cdr3_nt: TGTGCCAGCAGCTTGGGTCGGGGGTACAATGAGCAGTTCTTC
j_call: TRBJ1-2; v_call: TRBV5-6; clone_size: NA; d_call: NA; cdr3_aa: CASSLKGTTVSWIYGYTF; cdr3_nt: TGTGCCAGCAGCTTAAAAGGGACAACCGTCTCGTGGATTTATGGCTACACCTTC
j_call: TRBJ1-6; v_call: TRBV30; clone_size: NA; d_call: TRBD1; cdr3_aa: CAWSIGTGNSPLHF; cdr3_nt: TGTGCCTGGAGTATCGGGACAGGCAATTCACCCCTCCACTTT
j_call: TRBJ2-7; v_call: TRBV6-1; clone_size: NA; d_call: NA; cdr3_aa: CASSEVVASSYEQYF; cdr3_nt: TGTGCCAGCAGTGAAGTGGTCGCGAGCTCCTACGAGCAGTACTTC
j_call: TRBJ2-6; v_call: TRBV5-1; clone_size: NA; d_call: NA; cdr3_aa: CASSPQAGANVLTF; cdr3_nt: TGCGCCAGCAGCCCCCAGGCTGGGGCCAACGTCCTGACTTTC
j_call: TRBJ2-2; v_call: TRBV29-1; clone_size: once; d_call: NA; cdr3_aa: CSVAGFVGTGELFF; cdr3_nt: TGCAGCGTGGCAGGGTTTGTTGGCACCGGGGAGCTGTTTTTT
j_call: TRBJ1-2; v_call: TRBV5-1; clone_size: NA; d_call: NA; cdr3_aa: CASSLLAGDHGYTF; cdr3_nt: TGCGCCAGCAGCTTGTTGGCAGGGGACCATGGCTACACCTTC
j_call: TRBJ2-3; v_call: TRBV6-5; clone_size: NA; d_call: NA; cdr3_aa: CASSRGDTQYF; cdr3_nt: TGTGCCAGCAGTAGAGGGGATACGCAGTATTTT
j_call: TRBJ2-1; v_call: TRBV7-7; clone_size: NA; d_call: NA; cdr3_aa: CASSLGRKSDEQFF; cdr3_nt: TGTGCTAGCAGCCTCGGGAGAAAGAGCGATGAGCAGTTCTTC
j_call: TRBJ2-1; v_call: TRBV27; clone_size: NA; d_call: NA; cdr3_aa: CASSLIRGEQFF; cdr3_nt: TGTGCCAGCAGCCTCATCCGGGGAGAGCAGTTCTTC
j_call: TRBJ2-2; v_call: TRBV15; clone_size: NA; d_call: NA; cdr3_aa: CATSRDELTGELFF; cdr3_nt: TGTGCCACCAGCAGAGATGAGCTCACCGGGGAGCTGTTTTTT
j_call: TRBJ1-1; v_call: TRBV7-9; clone_size: NA; d_call: NA; cdr3_aa: CASSYSGPNTEAFF; cdr3_nt: TGTGCCAGCAGCTACTCAGGGCCGAACACTGAAGCTTTCTTT
j_call: TRBJ2-7; v_call: TRBV6-1; clone_size: NA; d_call: NA; cdr3_aa: CASSLRQPPPYEQYF; cdr3_nt: TGTGCCAGCAGCCTCCGACAGCCCCCCCCCTATGAGCAGTACTTC
j_call: TRBJ1-2; v_call: TRBV12-5; clone_size: NA; d_call: NA; cdr3_aa: CASGLVPGDSTPNYGYTF; cdr3_nt: TGTGCTAGTGGTTTGGTACCGGGGGATAGCACCCCTAACTATGGCTACACCTTC
j_call: TRBJ2-3; v_call: TRBV7-3; clone_size: NA; d_call: TRBD2; cdr3_aa: CASSHLAGGLSYSTDTQYF; cdr3_nt: TGTGCCAGCAGCCACTTAGCGGGGGGCTTATCATATAGCACAGATACGCAGTATTTT
j_call: TRBJ1-6; v_call: TRBV4-1; clone_size: once; d_call: NA; cdr3_aa: CASSQERSSNSPLHF; cdr3_nt: TGCGCCAGCAGCCAAGAGAGATCGAGTAATTCACCCCTCCACTTT
j_call: TRBJ1-2; v_call: TRBV6-1; clone_size: NA; d_call: TRBD1; cdr3_aa: CASSDYPRGWQANYGYTF; cdr3_nt: TGTGCCAGCAGTGACTACCCCAGGGGGTGGCAAGCTAACTATGGCTACACCTTC
j_call: TRBJ2-7; v_call: TRBV10-3; clone_size: NA; d_call: NA; cdr3_aa: CAISDGGAPYEQYF; cdr3_nt: TGTGCCATCAGTGATGGCGGGGCCCCCTACGAGCAGTACTTC
j_call: TRBJ2-1; v_call: TRBV4-1; clone_size: NA; d_call: TRBD2; cdr3_aa: CASRGSASGEIYNEQFF; cdr3_nt: TGCGCCAGCAGGGGGTCGGCTAGCGGGGAAATTTACAATGAGCAGTTCTTC
j_call: TRBJ2-3; v_call: TRBV7-8; clone_size: once; d_call: TRBD1; cdr3_aa: CASSSGTGGPRDTQYF; cdr3_nt: TGTGCCAGCAGCAGCGGGACAGGGGGCCCCCGAGATACGCAGTATTTT
j_call: TRBJ2-1; v_call: TRBV29-1; clone_size: NA; d_call: TRBD1; cdr3_aa: CSVTRGSHWNEQFF; cdr3_nt: TGCAGCGTTACCAGGGGGTCCCATTGGAATGAGCAGTTCTTC
j_call: TRBJ2-7; v_call: TRBV11-1; clone_size: NA; d_call: TRBD1; cdr3_aa: CASSFGQGLSYEQYF; cdr3_nt: TGTGCCAGCAGCTTCGGACAGGGACTCTCCTACGAGCAGTACTTC
j_call: TRBJ2-3; v_call: TRBV6-1; clone_size: NA; d_call: NA; cdr3_aa: CASSNQPGTPDTQYF; cdr3_nt: TGTGCCAGCAGTAACCAACCTGGCACCCCAGATACGCAGTATTTT
j_call: TRBJ2-7; v_call: TRBV5-1; clone_size: NA; d_call: NA; cdr3_aa: CASSLAIGGGIEQYF; cdr3_nt: TGCGCCAGCAGCTTGGCCATCGGGGGAGGCATCGAGCAGTACTTC
j_call: TRBJ1-1; v_call: TRBV27; clone_size: NA; d_call: TRBD1; cdr3_aa: CASRSYRGEATEAFF; cdr3_nt: TGTGCCAGCAGGTCCTACAGGGGTGAGGCCACTGAAGCTTTCTTT
j_call: TRBJ1-6; v_call: TRBV6-6; clone_size: NA; d_call: NA; cdr3_aa: CAIQGGGNSPLHF; cdr3_nt: TGTGCCATCCAGGGAGGGGGGAATTCACCCCTCCACTTT
j_call: TRBJ1-2; v_call: TRBV10-3; clone_size: NA; d_call: TRBD1; cdr3_aa: CASQGVGYGYTF; cdr3_nt: TGTGCCAGTCAGGGGGTGGGCTATGGCTACACCTTC
j_call: TRBJ2-2; v_call: TRBV7-8; clone_size: NA; d_call: TRBD1; cdr3_aa: CASSARQGRMKWLFF; cdr3_nt: TGTGCCAGCAGCGCCAGACAGGGGCGCATGAAATGGCTGTTTTTT
j_call: TRBJ1-2; v_call: TRBV27; clone_size: NA; d_call: TRBD1; cdr3_aa: CASSPHGQGNYGYTF; cdr3_nt: TGTGCCAGCAGTCCCCACGGACAGGGTAACTATGGCTACACCTTC
j_call: TRBJ2-1; v_call: TRBV5-1; clone_size: NA; d_call: TRBD2; cdr3_aa: CASMSSGGLGEQFF; cdr3_nt: TGCGCCAGCATGTCTAGCGGGGGACTCGGGGAGCAGTTCTTC
j_call: TRBJ2-1; v_call: TRBV5-5; clone_size: NA; d_call: TRBD2; cdr3_aa: CASSSSGGDYNEQFF; cdr3_nt: TGTGCCAGCAGCTCTAGCGGGGGGGATTACAATGAGCAGTTCTTC
j_call: TRBJ1-1; v_call: TRBV25-1; clone_size: few; d_call: TRBD1; cdr3_aa: CASSEGTGTEAFF; cdr3_nt: TGTGCCAGCAGTGAGGGGACAGGCACTGAAGCTTTCTTT
j_call: TRBJ2-7; v_call: TRBV18; clone_size: NA; d_call: TRBD2; cdr3_aa: CASSSRLADSYEQYF; cdr3_nt: TGTGCCAGCTCATCCCGACTAGCGGATAGCTACGAGCAGTACTTC